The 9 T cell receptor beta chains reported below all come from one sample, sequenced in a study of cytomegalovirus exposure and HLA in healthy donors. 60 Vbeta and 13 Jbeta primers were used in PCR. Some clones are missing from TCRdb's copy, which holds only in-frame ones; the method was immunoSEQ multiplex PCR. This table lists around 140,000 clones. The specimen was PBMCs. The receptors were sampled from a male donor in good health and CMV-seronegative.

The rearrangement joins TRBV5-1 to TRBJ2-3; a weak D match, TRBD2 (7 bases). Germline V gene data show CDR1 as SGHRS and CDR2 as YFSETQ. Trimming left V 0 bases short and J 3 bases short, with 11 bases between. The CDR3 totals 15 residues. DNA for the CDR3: TGCGCCAGCAGCTTGGTACAGGGAGGGACAGATACGCAGTATTTT. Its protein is CASSLVQGGTDTQYF.

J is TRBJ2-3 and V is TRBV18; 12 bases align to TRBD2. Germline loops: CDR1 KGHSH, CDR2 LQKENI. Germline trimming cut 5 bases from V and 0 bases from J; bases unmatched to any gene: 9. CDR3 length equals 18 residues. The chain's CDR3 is CASSSSSGGASSTDTQYF. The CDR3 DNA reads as TGTGCCAGCTCATCGTCTAGCGGGGGGGCCTCTAGCACAGATACGCAGTATTTT.

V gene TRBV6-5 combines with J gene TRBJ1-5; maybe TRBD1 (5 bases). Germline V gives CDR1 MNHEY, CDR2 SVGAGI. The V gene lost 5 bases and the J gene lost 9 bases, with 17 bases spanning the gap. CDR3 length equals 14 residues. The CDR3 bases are TGTGCCAGCAGTCCGGGCCAGACAGTAAGGCCCCAGCATTTT. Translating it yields CASSPGQTVRPQHF.

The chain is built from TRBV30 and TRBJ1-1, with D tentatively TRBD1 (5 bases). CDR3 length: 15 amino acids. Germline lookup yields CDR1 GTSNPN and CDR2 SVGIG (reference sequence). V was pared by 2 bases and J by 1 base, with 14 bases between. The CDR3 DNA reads TGTGCCTGGAGTAAGCCCCGGGGGGGGAACACTGAAGCTTTCTTT. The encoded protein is CAWSKPRGGNTEAFF. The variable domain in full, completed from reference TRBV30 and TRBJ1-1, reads SQTIHQWPATLVQPVGSPLSLECTVEGTSNPNLYWYRQAAGRGLQLLFYSVGIGQISSEVPQNLSASRPQDRQFILSSKKLLLSDSGFYLCAWSKPRGGNTEAFFGQGTRLTVV.

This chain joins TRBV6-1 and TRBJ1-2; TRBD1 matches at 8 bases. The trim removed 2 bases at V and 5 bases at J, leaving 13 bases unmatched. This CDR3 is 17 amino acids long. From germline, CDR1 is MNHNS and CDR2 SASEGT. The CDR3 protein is CASSELGATGAVYGYTF. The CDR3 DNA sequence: TGTGCCAGCAGTGAACTGGGGGCGACAGGGGCGGTGTATGGCTACACCTTC.

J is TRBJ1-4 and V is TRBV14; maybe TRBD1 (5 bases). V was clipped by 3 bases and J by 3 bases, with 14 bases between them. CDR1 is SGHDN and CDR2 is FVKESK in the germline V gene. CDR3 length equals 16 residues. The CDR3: CASSQDPGSANEKLFF. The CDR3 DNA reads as TGTGCCAGCAGCCAGGACCCAGGGTCGGCTAATGAAAAACTGTTTTTT.

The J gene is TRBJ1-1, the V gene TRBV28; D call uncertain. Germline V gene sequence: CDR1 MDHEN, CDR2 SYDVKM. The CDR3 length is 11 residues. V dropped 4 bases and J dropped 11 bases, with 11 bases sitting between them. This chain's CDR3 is CASSSRYWAFF. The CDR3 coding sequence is TGTGCCAGCAGTTCTCGCTATTGGGCTTTCTTT.

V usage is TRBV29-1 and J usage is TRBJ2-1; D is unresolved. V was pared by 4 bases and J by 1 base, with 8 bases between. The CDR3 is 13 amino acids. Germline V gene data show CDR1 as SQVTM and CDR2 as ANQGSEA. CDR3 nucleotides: TGCAGCGTTGGTTCCTCTTCCTACAATGAGCAGTTCTTC. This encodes CSVGSSSYNEQFF.

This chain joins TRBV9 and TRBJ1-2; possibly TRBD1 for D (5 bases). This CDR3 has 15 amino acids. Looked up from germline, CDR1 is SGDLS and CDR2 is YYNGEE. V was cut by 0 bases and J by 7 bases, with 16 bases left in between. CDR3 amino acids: CASSVAGHQLSGYTF. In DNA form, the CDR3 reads TGTGCCAGCAGCGTAGCCGGACACCAACTGAGTGGCTACACCTTC.